This T cell receptor beta chain was identified in a study of shared clonotypes between healthy human individuals. Sequencing used immunoSEQ multiplex PCR; TCRdb keeps in-frame clones, though not all of them. This table has about 110,000 clones, 68% appearing once. Germline CDR1 reads MNHEY; CDR2 reads SMNVEV (reference sequence). The CDR3 sequence is 16 residues long. The V and J ends lost 0 bases and 3 bases respectively, with 12 bases between them. This sequence was found in a woman aged 25 to 39 in good health. The sample taken for sequencing was memory CD8+ T cells sorted from blood. The sample's subset: CD45RO+ cells pooled with CCR7-negative TemRA cells. V gene TRBV27 combines with J gene TRBJ1-5; the D is unclear. CDR3 loop: CASSLSSAGVNQPQHF. The CDR3 nucleotides read TGTGCCAGCAGTTTATCGTCCGCGGGAGTCAATCAGCCCCAGCATTTT.